This T cell receptor beta chain was sequenced for a study of blood T cell repertoires in COVID-19. Germline CDR1 SGHAT, CDR2 FQNNGV. Trimming at V came to 2 bases and at J to 2 bases, leaving 2 bases not matched to a gene. The CDR3 runs to 15 residues. The method was immunoSEQ multiplex PCR; TCRdb's version includes in-frame clones alone and lacks a portion of them. The sample consists of approximately 260,000 clones, about 90% of them appearing once. The J gene is TRBJ2-3, the V gene TRBV11-2; 9 nucleotides align to TRBD2. The sample taken for sequencing was PBMCs or T cells enriched from blood (not recorded which). This sequence was found in a young woman with acute COVID-19. The DNA for the CDR3 is TGTGCCAGCAGCTTACTAGCGGGATACACAGATACGCAGTATTTT. Protein sequence: CASSLLAGYTDTQYF.